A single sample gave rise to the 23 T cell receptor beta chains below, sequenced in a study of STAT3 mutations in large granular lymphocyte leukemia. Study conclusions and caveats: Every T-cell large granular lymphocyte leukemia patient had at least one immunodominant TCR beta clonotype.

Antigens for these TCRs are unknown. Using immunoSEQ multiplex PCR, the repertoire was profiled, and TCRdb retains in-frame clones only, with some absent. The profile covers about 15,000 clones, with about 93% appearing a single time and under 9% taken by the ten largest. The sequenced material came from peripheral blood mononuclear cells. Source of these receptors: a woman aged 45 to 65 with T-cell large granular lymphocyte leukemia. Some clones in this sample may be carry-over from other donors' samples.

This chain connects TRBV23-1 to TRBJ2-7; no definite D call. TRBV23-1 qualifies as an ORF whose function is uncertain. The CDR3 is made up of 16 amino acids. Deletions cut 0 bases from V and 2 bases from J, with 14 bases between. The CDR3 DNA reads TGCGCCAGCAGTCAATCTTGGCAGCTACGAACCTACGAGCAGTACTTC. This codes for CASSQSWQLRTYEQYF.

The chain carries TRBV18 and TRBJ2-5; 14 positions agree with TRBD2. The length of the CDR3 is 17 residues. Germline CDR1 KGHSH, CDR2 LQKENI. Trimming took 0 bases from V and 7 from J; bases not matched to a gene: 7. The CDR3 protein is CASSPPSGTSGRGTQYF. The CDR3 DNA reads TGTGCCAGCTCACCACCATCCGGGACTAGCGGGAGAGGGACCCAGTACTTC.

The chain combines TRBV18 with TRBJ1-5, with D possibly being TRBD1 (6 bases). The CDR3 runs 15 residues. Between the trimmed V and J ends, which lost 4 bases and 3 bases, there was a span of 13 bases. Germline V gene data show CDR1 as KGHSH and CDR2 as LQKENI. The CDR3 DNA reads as TGTGCCAGCTCACGGGCTGGGGGCTTCAATCAGCCCCAGCATTTT. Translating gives CASSRAGGFNQPQHF.

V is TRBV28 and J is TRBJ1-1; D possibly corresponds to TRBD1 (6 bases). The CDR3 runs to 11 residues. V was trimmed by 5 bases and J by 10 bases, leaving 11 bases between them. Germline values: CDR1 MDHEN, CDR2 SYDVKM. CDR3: CASSLGQRAFF. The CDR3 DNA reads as TGTGCCAGCAGTCTGGGACAAAGAGCTTTCTTT.

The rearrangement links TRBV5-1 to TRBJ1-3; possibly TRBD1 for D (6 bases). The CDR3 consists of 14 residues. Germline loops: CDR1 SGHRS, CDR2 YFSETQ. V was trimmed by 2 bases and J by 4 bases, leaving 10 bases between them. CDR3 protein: CASSFTGYGNTIYF. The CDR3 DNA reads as TGCGCCAGCAGCTTCACAGGGTACGGAAACACCATATATTTT.

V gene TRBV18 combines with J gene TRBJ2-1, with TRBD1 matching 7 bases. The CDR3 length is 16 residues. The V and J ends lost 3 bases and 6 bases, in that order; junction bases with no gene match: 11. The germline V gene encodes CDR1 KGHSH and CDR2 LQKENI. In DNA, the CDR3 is TGTGCCAGCTCACCCATTTCGGACAGGAGATCCAATGAGCAGTTCTTC. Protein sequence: CASSPISDRRSNEQFF.

The CDR3, as DNA: TGCGCCAGCAGCCAAGTGTTCGGCAGCAGCGAAAAACTGTTTTTT. This gives the protein CASSQVFGSSEKLFF. The chain employs TRBV4-1 and TRBJ1-4; D is unresolved. The CDR3 contains 15 residues. Germline CDR1 reads MGHRA; CDR2 reads YSYEKL. Trimming stripped 1 base from V and 8 bases from J, with 14 bases between.

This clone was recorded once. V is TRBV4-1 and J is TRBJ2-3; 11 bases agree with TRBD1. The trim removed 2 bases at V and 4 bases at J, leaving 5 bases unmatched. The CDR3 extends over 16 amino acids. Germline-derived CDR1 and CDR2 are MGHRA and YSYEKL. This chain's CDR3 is CASSQSPGQGADTQYF. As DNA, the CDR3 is TGCGCCAGCAGCCAATCCCCGGGACAGGGGGCAGATACGCAGTATTTT.

CDR3 sequence: CASSQDIRPRGNQPQHF. The DNA for the CDR3 is TGCGCCAGCAGCCAAGATATCAGGCCAAGGGGCAATCAGCCCCAGCATTTT. V and J are TRBV4-1 and TRBJ1-5; no clear D. V dropped 0 bases and J dropped 2 bases, with 14 bases sitting between them. Germline V gene sequence: CDR1 MGHRA, CDR2 YSYEKL. There are 17 residues in the CDR3.

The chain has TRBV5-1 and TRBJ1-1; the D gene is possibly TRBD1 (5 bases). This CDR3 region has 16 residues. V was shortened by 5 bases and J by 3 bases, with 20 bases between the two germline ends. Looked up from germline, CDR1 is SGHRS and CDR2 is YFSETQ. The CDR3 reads CASRRGRFPGDTEAFF. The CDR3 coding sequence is TGCGCCAGCAGGAGGGGACGCTTTCCGGGAGACACTGAAGCTTTCTTT.

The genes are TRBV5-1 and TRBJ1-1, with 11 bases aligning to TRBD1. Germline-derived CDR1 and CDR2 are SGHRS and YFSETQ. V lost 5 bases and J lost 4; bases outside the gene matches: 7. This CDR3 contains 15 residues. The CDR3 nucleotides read TGCGCCAGCAGTCTGTGGACAGGGGGCGGCACTGAAGCTTTCTTT. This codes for CASSLWTGGGTEAFF.

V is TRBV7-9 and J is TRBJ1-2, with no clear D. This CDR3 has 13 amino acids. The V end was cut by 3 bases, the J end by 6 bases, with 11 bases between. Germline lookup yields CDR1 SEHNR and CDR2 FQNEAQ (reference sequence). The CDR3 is CASSFREVDGYTF. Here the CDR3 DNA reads TGTGCCAGCAGCTTTCGAGAGGTGGATGGCTACACCTTC.

The CDR3 coding sequence is TGCGCCAGCAGCCGGACAGAGATTCACACCGGGGAGCTGTTTTTT. This codes for CASSRTEIHTGELFF. The rearrangement joins TRBV5-1 to TRBJ2-2, with D possibly TRBD1 on 6 matching bases. The CDR3 is made up of 15 amino acids. The germline V gene encodes CDR1 SGHRS and CDR2 YFSETQ. With 4 bases removed from V and 3 bases from J, the gap between germline ends came to 13 bases.

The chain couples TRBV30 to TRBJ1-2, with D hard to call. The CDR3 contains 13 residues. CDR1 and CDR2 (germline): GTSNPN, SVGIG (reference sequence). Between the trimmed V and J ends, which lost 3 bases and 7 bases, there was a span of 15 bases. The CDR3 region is CAWRGSQGGGYTF. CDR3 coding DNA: TGTGCCTGGAGGGGGTCTCAAGGCGGTGGCTACACCTTC. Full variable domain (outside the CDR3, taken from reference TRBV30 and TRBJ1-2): SQTIHQWPATLVQPVGSPLSLECTVEGTSNPNLYWYRQAAGRGLQLLFYSVGIGQISSEVPQNLSASRPQDRQFILSSKKLLLSDSGFYLCAWRGSQGGGYTFGSGTRLTVV.

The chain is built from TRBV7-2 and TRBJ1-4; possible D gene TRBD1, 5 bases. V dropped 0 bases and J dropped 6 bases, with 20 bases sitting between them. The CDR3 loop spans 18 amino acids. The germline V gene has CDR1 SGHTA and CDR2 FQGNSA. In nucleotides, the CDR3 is TGTGCCAGCAGCTTAGCAGGGGCTGGAGGAGGGCTGTATGAAAAACTGTTTTTT. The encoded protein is CASSLAGAGGGLYEKLFF.

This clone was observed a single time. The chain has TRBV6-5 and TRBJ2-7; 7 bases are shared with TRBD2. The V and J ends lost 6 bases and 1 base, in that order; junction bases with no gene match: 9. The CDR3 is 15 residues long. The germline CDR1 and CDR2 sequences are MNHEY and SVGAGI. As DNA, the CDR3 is TGTGCCAGCAGATTAGGGAGGGCCGGGTCCTACGAGCAGTACTTC. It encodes CASRLGRAGSYEQYF.

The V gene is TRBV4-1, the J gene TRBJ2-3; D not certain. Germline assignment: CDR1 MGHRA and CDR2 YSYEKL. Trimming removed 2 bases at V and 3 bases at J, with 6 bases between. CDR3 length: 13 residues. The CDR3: CASSQPATDTQYF. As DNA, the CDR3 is TGCGCCAGCAGCCAACCGGCGACAGATACGCAGTATTTT.

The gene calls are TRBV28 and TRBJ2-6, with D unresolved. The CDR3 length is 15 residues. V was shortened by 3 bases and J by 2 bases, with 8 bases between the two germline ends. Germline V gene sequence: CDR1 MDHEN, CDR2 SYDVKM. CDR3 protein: CASSFLGTGANVLTF. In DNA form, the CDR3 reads TGTGCCAGCAGTTTTTTGGGTACTGGGGCCAACGTCCTGACTTTC. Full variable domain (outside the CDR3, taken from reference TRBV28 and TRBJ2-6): DVKVTQSSRYLVKRTGEKVFLECVQDMDHENMFWYRQDPGLGLRLIYFSYDVKMKEKGDIPEGYSVSREKKERFSLILESASTNQTSMYLCASSFLGTGANVLTFGAGSRLTVL.

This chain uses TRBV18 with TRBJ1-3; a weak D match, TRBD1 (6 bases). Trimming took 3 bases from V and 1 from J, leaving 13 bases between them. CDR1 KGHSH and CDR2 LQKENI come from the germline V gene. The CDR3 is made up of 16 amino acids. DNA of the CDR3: TGTGCCAGCTCACCCAACCAGGGGCGATCTGGAAACACCATATATTTT. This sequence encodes CASSPNQGRSGNTIYF.

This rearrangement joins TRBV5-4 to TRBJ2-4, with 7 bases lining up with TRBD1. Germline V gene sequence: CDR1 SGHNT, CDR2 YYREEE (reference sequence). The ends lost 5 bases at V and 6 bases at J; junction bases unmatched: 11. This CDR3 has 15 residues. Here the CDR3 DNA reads TGTGCCAGCAGAATGGAAGGGCAGGGGGTAAACATTCAGTACTTC. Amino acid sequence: CASRMEGQGVNIQYF.

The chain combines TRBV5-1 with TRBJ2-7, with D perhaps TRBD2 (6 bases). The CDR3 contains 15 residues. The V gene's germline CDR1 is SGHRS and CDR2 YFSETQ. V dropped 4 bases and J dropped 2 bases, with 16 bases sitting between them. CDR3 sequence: CASSRRDVSAYEQYF. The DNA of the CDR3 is TGCGCCAGCAGCCGGCGGGACGTCAGTGCCTACGAGCAGTACTTC.

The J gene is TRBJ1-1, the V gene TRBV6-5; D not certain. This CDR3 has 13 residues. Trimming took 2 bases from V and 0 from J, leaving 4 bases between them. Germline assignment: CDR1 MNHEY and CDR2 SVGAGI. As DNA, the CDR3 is TGTGCCAGCAGTTACAGTGTGAACACTGAAGCTTTCTTT. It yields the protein CASSYSVNTEAFF.

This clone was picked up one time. Here the CDR3 DNA reads TGCGCCAGCAGCCACCCCAATGATAGAGATACGCAGTATTTT. Its protein is CASSHPNDRDTQYF. The chain joins TRBV4-3 to TRBJ2-3; D unclear. The CDR3 totals 14 residues. The germline V gene has CDR1 LGHNA and CDR2 YSLEER. Trimming took off 3 bases at V and 5 bases at J, with 12 bases between the two ends.